One T cell receptor beta chain is described in this entry. Antigen specificity is unknown. This CDR3 has 13 amino acids. Germline loops: CDR1 SGHAT, CDR2 FQNNGV. The V end was cut by 3 bases, the J end by 6 bases, with 11 bases between. Quantitative barcoded 5'-RACE was used to prepare TCR beta libraries. TCRdb used MiXCR to reprocess the 5' RACE reads, holding one entry per CDR3 protein. The top ten clones hold about 0.5% of a sample with more than 650,000 distinct CDR3 sequences, 12% of them seen once. The data originate from a study of CD8 T cells in ankylosing spondylitis. Whole-study findings and limits: Clones linked to disease were reported to show significant enrichment in matched ankylosing spondylitis synovial fluid. Several highly homologous variants made up a TCR beta motif, and this motif appeared characteristic of ankylosing spondylitis blood.

The chain links TRBV11-2 to TRBJ1-1, with D possibly matching TRBD1 (6 bases). The TCR originated in a male donor with ankylosing spondylitis. Sequenced sample: blood, either unsorted or a sorted T cell fraction (not recorded which). CDR3 residues: CASSLRGRAEAFF. The CDR3 DNA sequence: TGTGCCAGCAGCTTGAGGGGGAGGGCTGAAGCTTTCTTT.